Shown below are 11 T cell receptor beta chains from a single sample sequenced in a study of T cells in Graves' hyperthyroidism and ophthalmopathy. Amplified regions were TCR beta CDR3 sequences from RNA transcripts. The HTBI primer set was used in a first-round RT-PCR of the TCR CDR3. From the multiplex PCR reads, TCRdb called clonotypes with MiXCR, one entry per CDR3 protein. The sample includes 500,000 to 750,000 distinct CDR3 sequences, around 14% seen only once; the top ten take less than 9.5%. The sequenced sample was blood. The receptors were sampled from a woman under 40 with Graves' hyperthyroidism.

This rearrangement joins TRBV4-1 to TRBJ1-2, with 7 bases identical to TRBD1. J was trimmed by 4 bases and V by 1 base; bases with no gene match: 3. Per germline, CDR1 MGHRA and CDR2 YSYEKL. The CDR3 covers 14 residues. CDR3 in DNA: TGCGCCAGCAGCCAAGCGACAGGGAGCTATGGCTACACCTTC. Its protein product is CASSQATGSYGYTF.

The V and J genes are TRBV7-9 and TRBJ1-2; tentatively, D is TRBD1 (6 bases). The CDR3 runs to 14 residues. Per germline, CDR1 SEHNR and CDR2 FQNEAQ (reference sequence). Trimming pared 1 base from V and 8 bases from J, leaving 14 bases between. The CDR3: CASSLGDTRGGYTF. The CDR3, as DNA: TGTGCCAGCAGCTTAGGGGACACCCGAGGAGGCTACACCTTC.

This clonotype was picked up many times. The chain uses TRBV30 and TRBJ1-5; the D gene is possibly TRBD1 (5 bases). Germline V gene sequence: CDR1 GTSNPN, CDR2 SVGIG (reference sequence). The V end was cut by 0 bases, the J end by 0 bases, with 9 bases between. This CDR3 is 15 amino acids long. The CDR3 is CAWSVGDYSNQPQHF. The CDR3 DNA reads as TGTGCCTGGAGTGTAGGGGACTATAGCAATCAGCCCCAGCATTTT.

This clonotype was detected only a few times. This sequence joins TRBV7-9 and TRBJ2-7, with 8 nucleotides matching TRBD2. The germline V gene encodes CDR1 SEHNR and CDR2 FQNEAQ (reference sequence). Trimming took 5 bases from V and 4 from J; bases not matched to a gene: 7. This CDR3 comprises 14 residues. The chain's CDR3 is CASSKSGSQYEQYF. The CDR3 DNA follows: TGTGCCAGCAGCAAAAGCGGGAGTCAGTACGAGCAGTACTTC.

This clonotype was counted ten times or more. The chain recombines TRBV7-3 with TRBJ2-1; the D gene is possibly TRBD2 (6 bases). This CDR3 has 16 residues. Trimming took off 5 bases at V and 7 bases at J, with 21 bases between the two ends. In germline, CDR1 is SGHTA, CDR2 FQGTGA. This chain's CDR3 is CASSPEPFRGINEQFF. Written as DNA, the CDR3 is TGTGCCAGCAGCCCTGAGCCTTTTCGGGGGATTAATGAGCAGTTCTTC.

This chain joins TRBV27 and TRBJ2-2, with 7 bases matching TRBD2. Losses at the gene ends were 7 bases for V and 3 bases for J; bases not matched to a gene: 11. The germline V gene encodes CDR1 MNHEY and CDR2 SMNVEV (reference sequence). There are 16 residues in the CDR3. The CDR3 DNA reads TGTGCCAGCAACCCGCCACGGCTAGCGGACACCGGGGAGCTGTTTTTT. It codes for CASNPPRLADTGELFF.

This clonotype has more than one count but fewer than ten. This chain's CDR3 is CASSQRGVGLGNQPQHF. CDR3 nucleotides: TGTGCCAGCAGTCAACGTGGGGTGGGTCTGGGCAATCAGCCCCAGCATTTT. V is TRBV27 and J is TRBJ1-5; D gene ambiguous. This CDR3 has 17 residues. CDR1 and CDR2 (germline): MNHEY, SMNVEV (reference sequence). V lost 5 bases and J 2 bases, leaving 19 bases between the germline ends.

This chain connects TRBV27 to TRBJ1-1; TRBD1 aligns across 7 bases. J was trimmed by 1 base and V by 7 bases; bases with no gene match: 6. Germline-derived CDR1 and CDR2 are MNHEY and SMNVEV (reference sequence). The CDR3 totals 14 residues. CDR3 DNA sequence: TGTGCCAGCACCTCGGGGACAGAGAACACTGAAGCTTTCTTT. Protein product: CASTSGTENTEAFF.

This clonotype was detected a few times. The chain couples TRBV6-2 or TRBV6-3 to TRBJ1-2; D remains unclear. CDR1 is MNHEY and CDR2 is SVGEGT in the germline V gene. The CDR3 covers 15 residues. Trimming removed 3 bases from V and 2 bases from J, with 13 bases in between. CDR3 sequence: CASSYRASSNYGYTF. CDR3 in DNA: TGTGCCAGCAGTTATCGCGCCAGCTCCAACTATGGCTACACCTTC.

In this sample, this clonotype turned up many times. The chain is built from TRBV20-1 and TRBJ2-3; no definite D call. The V and J ends lost 3 bases and 2 bases respectively, with 3 bases between them. The germline CDR1 and CDR2 sequences are DFQATT and SNEGSKA (reference sequence). The CDR3 spans 11 residues. CDR3 in DNA: TGCAGTGCTAGCGTCACAGATACGCAGTATTTT. The encoded protein is CSASVTDTQYF.

This clonotype was observed a few times. The genes are TRBV4-3 and TRBJ1-5, with D perhaps matching TRBD1 (5 bases). V was trimmed by 1 base and J by 6 bases, leaving 13 bases between them. CDR1 and CDR2 from the germline V gene are LGHNA and YSLEER. CDR3 length: 15 residues. CDR3 loop: CASSQAWQGGQPQHF. The CDR3 nucleotides are TGCGCCAGCAGCCAAGCATGGCAGGGAGGTCAGCCCCAGCATTTT.